These 17 T cell receptor beta chains share one sample of origin, sequenced in a study of cytomegalovirus exposure and HLA in healthy donors. PCR primers comprised 60 Vbeta and 13 Jbeta primers. Clones were sequenced by immunoSEQ multiplex PCR, and TCRdb holds only the in-frame ones, with some missing. The sample yields about 85,000 clones, about 70% seen once. Sequences were obtained from PBMCs. Source of these receptors: a man younger than 45 in good health and CMV-seronegative.

This clone has a handful of counts. The chain recombines TRBV7-3 with TRBJ1-2; D unresolved. The CDR3 loop spans 14 amino acids. Germline CDR1 SGHTA, CDR2 FQGTGA. Between the trimmed V and J ends, which lost 6 bases and 3 bases, there was a span of 14 bases. DNA of the CDR3: TGTGCCAGCAGTCCCGGGGTGGACCACTATGGCTACACCTTC. Protein sequence: CASSPGVDHYGYTF.

This clone was counted a few times. The chain carries TRBV4-3 and TRBJ1-1; D is possibly TRBD1 (6 bases). The V and J ends lost 0 bases and 1 base respectively, with 6 bases between them. This CDR3 is 14 amino acids long. CDR1 is LGHNA and CDR2 is YSLEER in the germline V gene. CDR3 sequence: CASSQDRGNTEAFF. CDR3 sequence (DNA): TGCGCCAGCAGCCAAGACAGGGGGAACACTGAAGCTTTCTTT.

This clone was detected once. The chain couples TRBV4-2 to TRBJ1-5; no reliable D call. Germline lookup yields CDR1 LGHNA and CDR2 YNFKEQ. Between the trimmed V and J ends, which lost 0 bases and 7 bases, there was a span of 16 bases. The CDR3 is made up of 16 amino acids. The CDR3 coding sequence is TGTGCCAGCAGCCAAGATCCGAGCAGCTTCGGGCAGCCCCAGCATTTT. Its protein product is CASSQDPSSFGQPQHF.

The chain has TRBV9 and TRBJ2-7; TRBD2 is a possible D gene (5 bases). From germline, CDR1 is SGDLS and CDR2 YYNGEE. The CDR3 totals 13 residues. V was shortened by 3 bases and J by 6 bases, with 13 bases between the two germline ends. The CDR3 sequence: CASSGDSVVEQYF. For the CDR3, the DNA is TGTGCCAGCAGCGGGGATAGCGTTGTCGAGCAGTACTTC.

This clone was counted a single time. The chain is built from TRBV13 and TRBJ1-4, with D unclear. V was trimmed by 8 bases and J by 6 bases, leaving 10 bases between them. The CDR3 extends over 12 amino acids. From germline, CDR1 is PRHDT and CDR2 FYEKMQ (reference sequence). In DNA form, the CDR3 reads TGTGCCAGCCGAAGTTCGGATGAAAAACTGTTTTTT. It encodes CASRSSDEKLFF.

The V and J genes are TRBV29-1 and TRBJ1-1, with D unclear. From germline, CDR1 is SQVTM and CDR2 ANQGSEA. V was clipped by 6 bases and J by 2 bases, with 4 bases between them. The CDR3 sequence is 10 residues long. CDR3 DNA sequence: TGCAGCGTCAGAAACACTGAAGCTTTCTTT. It yields the protein CSVRNTEAFF.

The chain uses TRBV28 and TRBJ2-7; TRBD1 aligns across 7 bases. V lost 5 bases, J lost 0 bases, and 10 bases stayed unmatched. The CDR3 is 16 residues long. Germline CDR1 reads MDHEN; CDR2 reads SYDVKM. CDR3 sequence: CASSPRGQTSSYEQYF. Written as DNA, the CDR3 is TGTGCCAGCAGTCCCCGGGGACAGACGAGCTCCTACGAGCAGTACTTC. The full variable domain, with the rest looked up from reference TRBV28 and TRBJ2-7, is DVKVTQSSRYLVKRTGEKVFLECVQDMDHENMFWYRQDPGLGLRLIYFSYDVKMKEKGDIPEGYSVSREKKERFSLILESASTNQTSMYLCASSPRGQTSSYEQYFGPGTRLTVT.

This clone occurred a few times. V usage is TRBV4-2 and J usage is TRBJ2-1; D gene ambiguous. Germline CDR1 LGHNA, CDR2 YNFKEQ. The CDR3 loop spans 12 amino acids. V was shortened by 0 bases and J by 5 bases, with 2 bases between the two germline ends. CDR3 coding DNA: TGTGCCAGCAGCCAAGACGACAATGAGCAGTTCTTC. It is translated as CASSQDDNEQFF.

This clone was seen more than once but under ten times. The gene calls are TRBV18 and TRBJ2-7; possibly TRBD2 for D (5 bases). CDR1 and CDR2 (germline): KGHSH, LQKENI. Trimming shortened V by 6 bases and J by 0 bases, and 9 bases separated the two germline ends. CDR3 length: 13 amino acids. CDR3 DNA: TGTGCCAGCTCCCGGGGATCCTCCTACGAGCAGTACTTC. It yields the protein CASSRGSSYEQYF.

J is TRBJ1-2 and V is TRBV5-4, with 9 positions matching TRBD1. Trimming took 0 bases from V and 5 from J; bases not matched to a gene: 5. The CDR3 has 15 amino acids. CDR1 is SGHNT, CDR2 YYREEE, per germline (reference sequence). CDR3 residues: CASSLEGQGSYGYTF. DNA of the CDR3: TGTGCCAGCAGCTTGGAGGGACAGGGCTCGTATGGCTACACCTTC.

The chain uses TRBV5-1 and TRBJ1-2; 11 bases agree with TRBD1. Looked up from germline, CDR1 is SGHRS and CDR2 is YFSETQ. The CDR3 totals 15 residues. The trim removed 4 bases at V and 5 bases at J, leaving 7 bases unmatched. CDR3 coding DNA: TGCGCCAGCAGCAAAGACGGGACAGGGGGTTATGGCTACACCTTC. Translating gives CASSKDGTGGYGYTF.

The genes are TRBV7-3 and TRBJ1-6; D ambiguous. The CDR3 runs 14 residues. Trimming removed 5 bases from V and 9 bases from J, with 14 bases in between. CDR1 is SGHTA and CDR2 is FQGTGA in the germline V gene. In DNA, the CDR3 is TGTGCCAGCAGCCTCACGTTTAGTGGTTCACCCCTCCACTTT. Its translation: CASSLTFSGSPLHF.

The table lists this clone with a few counts. The chain links TRBV4-2 to TRBJ1-1, with D maybe TRBD1 (6 bases). Germline V gene lookup returns CDR1 LGHNA and CDR2 YNFKEQ. This CDR3 contains 16 residues. Trimming took off 0 bases at V and 3 bases at J, with 14 bases between the two ends. CDR3 bases: TGTGCCAGCAGCCAAGAATGGCGACAGGTGGACACTGAAGCTTTCTTT. It yields the protein CASSQEWRQVDTEAFF.

The chain joins TRBV6-6 to TRBJ1-3, with a tentative D call TRBD1 (5 bases). The germline CDR1 and CDR2 sequences are MNHNY and SVGAGI (reference sequence). CDR3 length: 16 residues. The germline V and J ends were trimmed by 0 bases and 7 bases, with 16 bases remaining between them. CDR3 loop: CASSYSNGDWANTIYF. The CDR3 bases are TGTGCCAGCAGTTACTCGAATGGGGACTGGGCTAACACCATATATTTT.

The rearrangement uses TRBV5-1 and TRBJ1-3, with D tentatively TRBD1 (5 bases). Germline values: CDR1 SGHRS, CDR2 YFSETQ. This CDR3 is 14 amino acids long. V shed 0 bases and J shed 6 bases, with 10 bases lying between them. CDR3 residues: CASSLARESNTIYF. CDR3 DNA: TGCGCCAGCAGCTTGGCCAGGGAATCAAACACCATATATTTT.

This clone was seen only a few times. V gene TRBV6-5 combines with J gene TRBJ1-4; D unclear. Per germline, CDR1 MNHEY and CDR2 SVGAGI. Between the trimmed V and J ends, which lost 0 bases and 3 bases, there was a span of 5 bases. The CDR3 runs 14 residues. CDR3 sequence (DNA): TGTGCCAGCAGTTACTCTTCAGCTAATGAAAAACTGTTTTTT. It is translated as CASSYSSANEKLFF.

There are a few counts of this clone. This rearrangement joins TRBV27 to TRBJ1-1; D is unclear. Trimming pared 5 bases from V and 1 base from J, leaving 11 bases between. The length of the CDR3 is 14 residues. Per the germline V gene, CDR1 is MNHEY and CDR2 is SMNVEV (reference sequence). The chain's CDR3 is CASSALQTNTEAFF. The CDR3 DNA reads TGTGCCAGCAGTGCGTTACAGACGAACACTGAAGCTTTCTTT.